One sample yielded the 24 T cell receptor beta chains listed below, sequenced in a study of regulatory T cells in long-lasting Graves disease. The time point was: newly diagnosed GD, antithyroid drugs for less than 3 months. PBMC RNA was the source of the TCR library. Both iRepertoire HTBI primers and Arm-PCR of CDR3 regions were used to build the TCR beta libraries. TCRdb used MiXCR to reprocess the multiplex PCR reads, holding one entry per CDR3 protein. The sample includes roughly 560,000 distinct CDR3 sequences, roughly a sixth of them seen just once. The same specimen was also included in a second study, on T cells in Graves' hyperthyroidism and ophthalmopathy.

Sequenced material: peripheral blood mononuclear cells (PBMCs), taken at new diagnosis, from a patient treated with antithyroid drugs. These receptors were taken from a woman aged 35-65 years with Graves disease.

The chain recombines TRBV5-1 with TRBJ2-5; TRBD2 is a possible D gene (5 bases). CDR1 and CDR2 from the germline V gene are SGHRS and YFSETQ. V lost 7 bases and J lost 4, with 17 bases in between. The CDR3 consists of 14 residues. The CDR3 region has the DNA TGCGCCAGCGGACGCGACGGGATGGGAGAGACCCAGTACTTC. Translation: CASGRDGMGETQYF.

This clonotype occurred a few times. The V call is TRBV19, the J call TRBJ2-7; 9 bases are a match to TRBD1. The CDR3 has 16 residues. Trimming cost V 0 bases and J 2 bases; bases outside gene matches: 5. Germline assignment: CDR1 LNHDA and CDR2 SQIVND (reference sequence). The CDR3 region has the DNA TGTGCCAGTAGTATAGAGGGGACAGGGAATGCCTACGAGCAGTACTTC. It translates to CASSIEGTGNAYEQYF.

This clonotype appeared many times. The chain joins TRBV12-3 or TRBV12-4 to TRBJ1-5, with TRBD1 as a possible D gene (6 bases). The CDR3 has 14 amino acids. Trimming pared 5 bases from V and 5 bases from J, leaving 13 bases between. The chain's CDR3 is CASSLGTLDQPQHF. The CDR3 nucleotides are TGTGCCAGCAGTCTCGGGACACTCGATCAGCCCCAGCATTTT.

V and J are TRBV11-2 and TRBJ2-1; D ambiguous. Trimming removed 1 base from V and 0 bases from J, with 19 bases in between. There are 19 residues in the CDR3. CDR1 SGHAT and CDR2 FQNNGV come from the germline V gene. The CDR3 nucleotides are TGTGCCAGCAGCTTAGTGTTTCGAGGCGCGAGATACTCCTACAATGAGCAGTTCTTC. Protein sequence: CASSLVFRGARYSYNEQFF.

There are many counts of this clonotype. The J gene is TRBJ2-1, the V gene TRBV3-1; tentatively, D is TRBD2 (5 bases). The V and J ends lost 2 bases and 0 bases respectively, with 14 bases between them. CDR3 length: 17 amino acids. Germline CDR1 is LGHDT and CDR2 is YNNKEL (reference sequence). The DNA of the CDR3 is TGTGCCAGCAGCCAATGGACGCGGACTCCCTCCTACAATGAGCAGTTCTTC. Its protein is CASSQWTRTPSYNEQFF.

The table lists this clonotype with many counts. This rearrangement joins TRBV7-8 to TRBJ2-3, with 7 bases matching TRBD2. CDR1 is SGHVS, CDR2 FQNEAQ, per germline. The CDR3 length is 15 residues. The V gene end was trimmed by 4 bases and the J gene end by 3 bases; junction bases not matched to a gene: 7. The CDR3 region has the DNA TGTGCCAGCAGCTCCGGGAGCGGGGAAACAGATACGCAGTATTTT. This translates into CASSSGSGETDTQYF.

The gene calls are TRBV12-3 or TRBV12-4 and TRBJ2-3, with D uncertain. The V and J ends lost 2 bases and 0 bases respectively, with 12 bases between them. This CDR3 has 16 residues. CDR3 coding DNA: TGTGCCAGCAGTTTAAATCTCCTAGATAGCACAGATACGCAGTATTTT. Amino acids: CASSLNLLDSTDTQYF.

This clonotype was counted many times. The V and J genes are TRBV11-2 and TRBJ1-3, with 7 nucleotides matching TRBD1. V shed 4 bases, J shed 4 bases, and the junction held 10 bases outside the gene matches. In germline, CDR1 is SGHAT, CDR2 FQNNGV. This CDR3 is 16 amino acids long. CDR3 sequence reads: CASSSLTGARGNTIYF. In DNA form, the CDR3 reads TGTGCCAGCAGCTCCCTCACAGGGGCGCGGGGAAACACCATATATTTT.

This clonotype has ten or more counts. The chain joins TRBV3-1 to TRBJ1-6; 7 bases line up with TRBD1. With V trimmed by 7 bases and J by 2 bases, 5 bases remained unmatched. Germline CDR1 is LGHDT and CDR2 is YNNKEL (reference sequence). The CDR3 is 15 residues long. DNA for the CDR3: TGTGCCAGCAACGCCGGGACAGCCTATAATTCACCCCTCCACTTT. This translates into CASNAGTAYNSPLHF. Drawing the rest from reference TRBV3-1 and TRBJ1-6, the complete variable domain is DTAVSQTPKYLVTQMGNDKSIKCEQNLGHDTMYWYKQDSKKFLKIMFSYNNKELIINETVPNRFSPKSPDKAHLNLHINSLELGDSAVYFCASNAGTAYNSPLHFGNGTRLTVT.

This clonotype has a handful of counts. The rearrangement uses TRBV5-4 and TRBJ2-7, with 7 positions matching TRBD1. In germline, CDR1 is SGHNT, CDR2 YYREEE (reference sequence). The CDR3 has 14 residues. V trimming: 3 bases; J trimming: 2 bases; junction bases outside the gene matches: 5. The CDR3 nucleotides are TGTGCCAGCAGCTCAGGACAGGACCCCTACGAGCAGTACTTC. The encoded protein is CASSSGQDPYEQYF.

The chain recombines TRBV4-1 with TRBJ1-2; maybe TRBD1 (5 bases). The CDR3 covers 13 residues. V was trimmed by 2 bases and J by 7 bases, leaving 11 bases between them. Germline V gene data show CDR1 as MGHRA and CDR2 as YSYEKL. Here the CDR3 DNA reads TGCGCCAGCAGCCAACCGGGGGGGGGTGGCTACACCTTC. This codes for CASSQPGGGGYTF.

J is TRBJ2-7 and V is TRBV30, with a possible D match to TRBD1 (5 bases). CDR1 is GTSNPN and CDR2 is SVGIG in the germline V gene (reference sequence). The CDR3 extends over 14 amino acids. V dropped 3 bases and J dropped 2 bases, with 14 bases sitting between them. CDR3 DNA sequence: TGTGCCTGGAGCACAGGAGAAGCTCCCTACGAGCAGTACTTC. As protein: CAWSTGEAPYEQYF.

With regard to this clonotype: Germline is not matched at one junction end, which may reflect a read error. This rearrangement joins TRBV12-5 to TRBJ2-1; the D is unclear. Germline-derived CDR1 and CDR2 are LGHNT and FRNRAP. CDR3 length: 13 amino acids. In DNA, the CDR3 is TGTGCTAGTGGTTTGCCCGCTAACAATGAGCGGTTCTTC. This sequence encodes CASGLPANNERFF.

This clonotype was seen a few times. The chain couples TRBV5-1 to TRBJ2-5; TRBD1 agrees at 10 bases. This CDR3 has 14 amino acids. Losses at the gene ends were 4 bases for V and 5 bases for J; bases not matched to a gene: 5. Germline CDR1 is SGHRS and CDR2 is YFSETQ. CDR3 loop: CASSNGQGVETQYF. Written as DNA, the CDR3 is TGCGCCAGCAGCAACGGACAGGGGGTGGAGACCCAGTACTTC.

This clonotype showed up many times. V and J are TRBV7-2 and TRBJ2-1; 9 bases fit TRBD2. The CDR3 length is 15 residues. V was pared by 4 bases and J by 5 bases, with 6 bases of the junction left unmatched. Germline values: CDR1 SGHTA, CDR2 FQGNSA. CDR3 bases: TGTGCCAGCAGCTGGACCAGCGGGGGGAACAATGAGCAGTTCTTC. Residues: CASSWTSGGNNEQFF.

This clonotype has at least ten counts. This rearrangement joins TRBV6-5 to TRBJ1-2; no definite D call. CDR1 and CDR2 from the germline V gene are MNHEY and SVGAGI. Trimming cost V 2 bases and J 5 bases, with 12 bases left between them. The CDR3 spans 14 residues. CDR3 residues: CASSYKGSGYGYTF. Here the CDR3 DNA reads TGTGCCAGCAGTTACAAGGGCTCTGGGTATGGCTACACCTTC.

This clonotype was seen ten or more times. The chain joins TRBV20-1 to TRBJ2-1; 8 bases are shared with TRBD2. Germline trimming cut 6 bases from V and 7 bases from J; bases unmatched to any gene: 11. This CDR3 spans 14 amino acids. Per germline, CDR1 DFQATT and CDR2 SNEGSKA (reference sequence). CDR3 protein: CSAYSGGPKNEQFF. The CDR3 DNA sequence: TGCAGTGCCTACAGCGGGGGCCCTAAGAATGAGCAGTTCTTC.

The V and J genes are TRBV6-1 and TRBJ1-2; TRBD1 might be the D (6 bases). V was clipped by 6 bases and J by 7 bases, with 15 bases between them. CDR1 and CDR2 (germline): MNHNS, SASEGT. The CDR3 loop spans 13 amino acids. The CDR3 DNA reads TGTGCCAGCAGCTCGGACAGCTTCACTGGCTACACCTTC. It encodes CASSSDSFTGYTF.

At least ten counts were recorded for this clonotype. An end of the junction does not agree with germline; a read error may underlie this. The rearrangement links TRBV6-1 to TRBJ1-1, with 7 positions matching TRBD1. Germline assignment: CDR1 MNHNS and CDR2 SASEGT. CDR3 size: 14 residues. The chain's CDR3 is CASRNSGTVTKAFF. The CDR3 DNA reads TGTGCCAGCAGGAACTCCGGGACAGTCACTAAAGCTTTCTTT.

This rearrangement joins TRBV9 to TRBJ2-3; the D gene is possibly TRBD2 (5 bases). Germline V CDR1 and CDR2: SGDLS, YYNGEE. V was shortened by 4 bases and J by 3 bases, with 15 bases between the two germline ends. This CDR3 has 15 residues. CDR3 nucleotides: TGTGCCAGCAGCCCAGGAGCCCCGGGAACAGATACGCAGTATTTT. The encoded protein is CASSPGAPGTDTQYF.

In its sample, this clonotype was seen many times. The V and J genes are TRBV7-2 and TRBJ1-1; D ambiguous. Germline values: CDR1 SGHTA, CDR2 FQGNSA. There are 15 residues in the CDR3. V lost 1 base and J 8 bases, leaving 17 bases between the germline ends. The DNA for the CDR3 is TGTGCCAGCAGCTTAGGAGTACAGACCATCGCCGAAGCTTTCTTT. Protein sequence: CASSLGVQTIAEAFF.

Note on this clonotype: The conserved final phenylalanine or tryptophan is absent from the CDR3, which likely points to a read error. The chain recombines TRBV28 with TRBJ1-1, with D tentatively TRBD1 (5 bases). The V gene lost 6 bases and the J gene lost 0 bases, with 23 bases spanning the gap. Germline CDR1 and CDR2: MDHEN and SYDVKM. CDR3 size: 18 residues. The CDR3 nucleotides are TGTGCCAGCAGCTCCCGGGGTAGGGTGGGGACTGTGAACACTGAAGCTTTCCTT. Translating gives CASSSRGRVGTVNTEAFL.

V usage is TRBV5-6 and J usage is TRBJ1-6; D not certain. Germline CDR1 reads SGHDT; CDR2 reads YYEEEE. The CDR3 spans 18 residues. Trimming shortened V by 0 bases and J by 0 bases, and 13 bases separated the two germline ends. The CDR3 coding sequence is TGTGCCAGCAGCTTGGAAGAGGGTAGGGCCTCCTATAATTCACCCCTCCACTTT. This sequence encodes CASSLEEGRASYNSPLHF.

The chain is built from TRBV28 and TRBJ2-1; TRBD1 matches at 7 bases. The junction had 6 bases not matched to a gene; V was cut back by 5 bases and J by 5 bases. The CDR3 totals 14 residues. CDR1 and CDR2 (germline): MDHEN, SYDVKM. The CDR3: CASSKTTGHNEQFF. The CDR3, as DNA: TGTGCCAGCAGTAAGACGACAGGGCACAATGAGCAGTTCTTC.